The TCR beta chain under discussion was sequenced for a study of T cell repertoires in cytomegalovirus infection. This CDR3 has 14 amino acids. Germline assignment: CDR1 SEHNR and CDR2 FQNEAQ (reference sequence). The V gene lost 2 bases and the J gene lost 5 bases, with 13 bases spanning the gap. TCRdb processed the reads anew with MiXCR; each CDR3 protein has one entry. Here the sample spans about 250,000 distinct CDR3 sequences, around 6.4% being singletons. At least ten counts were recorded for this clonotype. This receptor was obtained from a human donor in good health (CMV status not recorded). Some clones in this sample may be carry-over from other donors' samples. The chain has TRBV7-9 and TRBJ2-7, with a weak D call TRBD1 (6 bases). Material: PBMCs. CDR3 coding DNA: TGTGCCAGCAGCTTATCACCAGGGGAACACGAGCAGTACTTC. Translating it yields CASSLSPGEHEQYF.